Below, 7 T cell receptor beta chains from the same sample are listed, as sequenced in a study of T cell responses to AZD1222 COVID-19 vaccine. Profiled with immunoSEQ multiplex PCR; TCRdb holds only in-frame clones, not every one. The data show some 130,000 clones, about 90% seen once. Sequences were derived from peripheral blood, sampled on day 0 of AZD1222 vaccination. Receptors originate from an adult in good health.

The chain couples TRBV19 to TRBJ2-1, with 8 bases lining up with TRBD1. Germline V gene lookup returns CDR1 LNHDA and CDR2 SQIVND (reference sequence). This CDR3 is 16 amino acids long. Trimming took 1 base from V and 2 from J; bases not matched to a gene: 4. As DNA, the CDR3 is TGTGCCAGTAGTATAGGCGGGACAGGACCCTACAATGAGCAGTTCTTC. It is translated as CASSIGGTGPYNEQFF.

Concerning this clone: The sample holds other DNA sequences that translate to the same CDR3. This chain joins TRBV6-5 and TRBJ1-1; D might be TRBD1 (6 bases). CDR1 is MNHEY and CDR2 is SVGAGI in the germline V gene. Between the trimmed V and J ends, which lost 6 bases and 2 bases, there was a span of 10 bases. CDR3 length: 13 residues. The CDR3 DNA reads TGTGCCAGCAGCTTACAGGGAAACACTGAAGCTTTCTTT. Amino acid sequence: CASSLQGNTEAFF.

The sample holds one count of this clone. The V call is TRBV6-5, the J call TRBJ1-6, with D possibly matching TRBD1 (6 bases). Germline loops: CDR1 MNHEY, CDR2 SVGAGI. V was trimmed by 4 bases and J by 7 bases, leaving 11 bases between them. The CDR3 totals 14 residues. This chain's CDR3 is CASSLGALNSPLHF. The DNA for the CDR3 is TGTGCCAGCAGTTTGGGGGCTTTGAATTCACCCCTCCACTTT.

The gene calls are TRBV6-1 and TRBJ1-2; 8 bases align to TRBD1. The ends lost 3 bases at V and 4 bases at J; junction bases unmatched: 7. The CDR3 runs 15 residues. Looked up from germline, CDR1 is MNHNS and CDR2 is SASEGT. CDR3 bases: TGTGCCAGCAGTGATTGGGCAGGGGGCGGCTATGGCTACACCTTC. It is translated as CASSDWAGGGYGYTF.

The genes are TRBV9 and TRBJ2-1; D is possibly TRBD1 or TRBD2 (5 bases each). Looked up from germline, CDR1 is SGDLS and CDR2 is YYNGEE. V gave up 4 bases and J gave up 2 bases, with 13 bases separating them. The CDR3 totals 15 residues. The CDR3 region is CASSPRDDTYNEQFF. CDR3 bases: TGTGCCAGCAGCCCACGGGACGACACCTACAATGAGCAGTTCTTC.

The J gene is TRBJ1-1, the V gene TRBV10-3, with D tentatively TRBD1 (6 bases). The V gene's germline CDR1 is ENHRY and CDR2 SYGVKD. V was cut by 4 bases and J by 4 bases, with 28 bases left in between. This CDR3 is 19 amino acids long. The CDR3 nucleotides read TGTGCCATCAGTGGGTCAGGGGAGGAGGGTGCAGGATCGACCACTGAAGCTTTCTTT. This encodes CAISGSGEEGAGSTTEAFF.

The genes are TRBV5-1 and TRBJ2-7; D gene uncertain. The length of the CDR3 is 14 residues. V was pared by 0 bases and J by 2 bases, with 9 bases between. From germline, CDR1 is SGHRS and CDR2 YFSETQ. The CDR3 DNA reads as TGCGCCAGCAGCTTGGCGCGCGAAACCTACGAGCAGTACTTC. Translated: CASSLARETYEQYF.